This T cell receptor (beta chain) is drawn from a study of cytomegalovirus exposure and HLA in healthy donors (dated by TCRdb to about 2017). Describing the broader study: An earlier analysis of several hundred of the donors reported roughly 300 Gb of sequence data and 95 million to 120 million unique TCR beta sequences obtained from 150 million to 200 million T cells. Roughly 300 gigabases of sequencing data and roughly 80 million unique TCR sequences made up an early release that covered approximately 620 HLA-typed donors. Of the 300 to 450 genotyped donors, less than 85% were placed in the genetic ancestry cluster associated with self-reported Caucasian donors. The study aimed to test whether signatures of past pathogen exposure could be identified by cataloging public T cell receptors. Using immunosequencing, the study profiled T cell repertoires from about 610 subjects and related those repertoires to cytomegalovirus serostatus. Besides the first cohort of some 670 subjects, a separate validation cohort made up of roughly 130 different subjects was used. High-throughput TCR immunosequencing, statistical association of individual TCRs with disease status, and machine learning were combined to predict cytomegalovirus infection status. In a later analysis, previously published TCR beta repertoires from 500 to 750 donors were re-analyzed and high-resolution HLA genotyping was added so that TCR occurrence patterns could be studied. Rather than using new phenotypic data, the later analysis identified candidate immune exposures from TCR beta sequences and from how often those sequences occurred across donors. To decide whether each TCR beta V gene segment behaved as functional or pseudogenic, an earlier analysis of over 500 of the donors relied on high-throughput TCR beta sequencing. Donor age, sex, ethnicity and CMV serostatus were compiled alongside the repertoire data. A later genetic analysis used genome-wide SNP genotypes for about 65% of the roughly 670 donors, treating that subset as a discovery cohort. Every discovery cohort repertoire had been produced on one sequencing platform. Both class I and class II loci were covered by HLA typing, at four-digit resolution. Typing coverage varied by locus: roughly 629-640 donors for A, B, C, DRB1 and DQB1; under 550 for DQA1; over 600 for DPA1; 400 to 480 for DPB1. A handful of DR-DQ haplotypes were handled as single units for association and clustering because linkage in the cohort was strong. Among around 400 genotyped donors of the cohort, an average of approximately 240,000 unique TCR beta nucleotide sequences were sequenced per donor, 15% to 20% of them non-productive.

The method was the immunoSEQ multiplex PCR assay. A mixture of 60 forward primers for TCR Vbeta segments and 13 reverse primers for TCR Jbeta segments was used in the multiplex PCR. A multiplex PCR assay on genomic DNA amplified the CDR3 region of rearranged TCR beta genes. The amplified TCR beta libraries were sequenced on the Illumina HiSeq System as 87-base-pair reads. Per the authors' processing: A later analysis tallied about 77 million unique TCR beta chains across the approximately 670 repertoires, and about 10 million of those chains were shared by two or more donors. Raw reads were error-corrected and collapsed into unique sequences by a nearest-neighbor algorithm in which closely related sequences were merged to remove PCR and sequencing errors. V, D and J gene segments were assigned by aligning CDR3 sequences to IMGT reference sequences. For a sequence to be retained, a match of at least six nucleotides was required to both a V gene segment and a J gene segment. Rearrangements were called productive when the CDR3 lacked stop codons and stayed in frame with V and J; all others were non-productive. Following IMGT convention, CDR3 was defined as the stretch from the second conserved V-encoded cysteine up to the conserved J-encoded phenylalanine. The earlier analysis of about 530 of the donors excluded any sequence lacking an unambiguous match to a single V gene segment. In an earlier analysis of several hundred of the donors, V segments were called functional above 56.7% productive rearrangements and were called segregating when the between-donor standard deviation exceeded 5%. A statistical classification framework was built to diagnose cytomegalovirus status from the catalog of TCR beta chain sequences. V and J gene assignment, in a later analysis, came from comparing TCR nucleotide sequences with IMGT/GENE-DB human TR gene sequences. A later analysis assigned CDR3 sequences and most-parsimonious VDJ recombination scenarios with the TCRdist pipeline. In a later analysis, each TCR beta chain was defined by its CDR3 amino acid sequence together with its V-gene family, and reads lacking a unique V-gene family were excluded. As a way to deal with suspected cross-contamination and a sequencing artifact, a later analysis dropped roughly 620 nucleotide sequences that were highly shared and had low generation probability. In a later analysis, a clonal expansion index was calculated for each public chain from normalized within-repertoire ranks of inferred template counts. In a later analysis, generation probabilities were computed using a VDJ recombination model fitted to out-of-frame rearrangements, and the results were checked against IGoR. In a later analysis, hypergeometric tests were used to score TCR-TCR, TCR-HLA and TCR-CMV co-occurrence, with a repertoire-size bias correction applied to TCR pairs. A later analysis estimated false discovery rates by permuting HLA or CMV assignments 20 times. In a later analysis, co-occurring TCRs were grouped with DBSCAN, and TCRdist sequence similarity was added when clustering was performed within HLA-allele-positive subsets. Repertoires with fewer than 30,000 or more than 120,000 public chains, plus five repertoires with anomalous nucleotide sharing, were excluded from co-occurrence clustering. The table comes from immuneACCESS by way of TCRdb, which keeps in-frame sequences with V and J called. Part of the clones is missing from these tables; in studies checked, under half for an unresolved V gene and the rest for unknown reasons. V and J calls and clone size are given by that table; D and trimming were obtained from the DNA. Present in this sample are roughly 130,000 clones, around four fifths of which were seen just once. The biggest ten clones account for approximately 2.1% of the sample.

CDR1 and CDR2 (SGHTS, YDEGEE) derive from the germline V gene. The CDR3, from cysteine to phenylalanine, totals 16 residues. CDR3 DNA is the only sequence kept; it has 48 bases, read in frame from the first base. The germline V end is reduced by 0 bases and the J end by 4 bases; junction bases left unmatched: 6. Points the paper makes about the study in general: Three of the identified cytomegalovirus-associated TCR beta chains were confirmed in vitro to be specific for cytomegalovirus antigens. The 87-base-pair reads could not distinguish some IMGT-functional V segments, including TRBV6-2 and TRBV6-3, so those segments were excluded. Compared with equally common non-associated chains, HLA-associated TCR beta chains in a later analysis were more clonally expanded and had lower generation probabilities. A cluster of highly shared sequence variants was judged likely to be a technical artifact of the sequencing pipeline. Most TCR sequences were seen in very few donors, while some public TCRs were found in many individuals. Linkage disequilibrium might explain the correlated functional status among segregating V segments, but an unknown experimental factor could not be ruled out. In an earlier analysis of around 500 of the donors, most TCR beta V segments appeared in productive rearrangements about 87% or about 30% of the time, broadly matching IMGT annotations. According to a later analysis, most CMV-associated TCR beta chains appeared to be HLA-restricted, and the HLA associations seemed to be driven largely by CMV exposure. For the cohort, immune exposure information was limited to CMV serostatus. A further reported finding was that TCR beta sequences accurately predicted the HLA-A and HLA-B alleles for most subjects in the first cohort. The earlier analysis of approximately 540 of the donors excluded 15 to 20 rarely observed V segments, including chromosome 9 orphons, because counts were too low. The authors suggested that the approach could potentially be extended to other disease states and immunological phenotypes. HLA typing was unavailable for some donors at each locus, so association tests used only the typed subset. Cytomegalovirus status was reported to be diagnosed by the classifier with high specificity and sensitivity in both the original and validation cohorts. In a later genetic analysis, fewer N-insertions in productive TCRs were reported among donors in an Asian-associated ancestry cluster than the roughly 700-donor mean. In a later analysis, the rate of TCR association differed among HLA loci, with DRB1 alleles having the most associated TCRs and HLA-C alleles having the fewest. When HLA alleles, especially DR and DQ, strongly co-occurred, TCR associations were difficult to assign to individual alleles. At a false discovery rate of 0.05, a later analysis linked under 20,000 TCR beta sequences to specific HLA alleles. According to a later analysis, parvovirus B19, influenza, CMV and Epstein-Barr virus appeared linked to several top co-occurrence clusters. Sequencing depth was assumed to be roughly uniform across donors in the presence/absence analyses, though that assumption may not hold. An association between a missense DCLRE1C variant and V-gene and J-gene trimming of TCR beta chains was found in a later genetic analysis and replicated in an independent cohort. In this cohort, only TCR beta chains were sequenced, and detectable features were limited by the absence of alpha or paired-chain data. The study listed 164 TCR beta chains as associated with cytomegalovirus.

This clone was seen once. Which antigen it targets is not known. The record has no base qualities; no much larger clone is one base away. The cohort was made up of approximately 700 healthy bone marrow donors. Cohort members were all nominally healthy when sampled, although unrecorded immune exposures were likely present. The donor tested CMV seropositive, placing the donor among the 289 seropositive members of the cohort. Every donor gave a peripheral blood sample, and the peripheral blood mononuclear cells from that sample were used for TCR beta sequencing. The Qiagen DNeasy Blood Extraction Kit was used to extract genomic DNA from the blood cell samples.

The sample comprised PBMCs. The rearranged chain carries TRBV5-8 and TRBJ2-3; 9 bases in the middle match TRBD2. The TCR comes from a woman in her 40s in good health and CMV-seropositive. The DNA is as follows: TGTGCCAGCAGCTTGGGGTCGTTAGCGGGGGCAGATACGCAGTATTTT. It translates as CASSLGSLAGADTQYF. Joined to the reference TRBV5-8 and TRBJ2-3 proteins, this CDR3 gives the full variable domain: EAGVTQSPTHLIKTRGQQATLRCSPISGHTSVYWYQQALGLGLQFLLWYDEGEERNRGNFPPRFSGRQFPNYSSELNVNALELEDSALYLCASSLGSLAGADTQYFGPGTRLTVL.